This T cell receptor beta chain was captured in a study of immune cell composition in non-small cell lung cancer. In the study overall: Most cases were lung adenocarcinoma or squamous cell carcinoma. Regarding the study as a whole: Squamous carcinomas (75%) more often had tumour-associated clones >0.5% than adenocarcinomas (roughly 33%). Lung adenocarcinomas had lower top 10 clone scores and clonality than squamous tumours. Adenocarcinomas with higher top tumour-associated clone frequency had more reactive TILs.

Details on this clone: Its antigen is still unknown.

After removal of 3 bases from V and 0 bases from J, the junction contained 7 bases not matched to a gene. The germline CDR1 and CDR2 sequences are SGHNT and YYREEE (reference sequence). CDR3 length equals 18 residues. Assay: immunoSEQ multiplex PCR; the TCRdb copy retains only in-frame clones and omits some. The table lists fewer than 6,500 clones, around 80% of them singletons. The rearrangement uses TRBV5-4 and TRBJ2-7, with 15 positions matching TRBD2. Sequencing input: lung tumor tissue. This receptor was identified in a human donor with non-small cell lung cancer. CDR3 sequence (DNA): TGTGCCAGCAGCTATCGGACTAGCGGGAGGGCCAACTCCTACGAGCAGTACTTC. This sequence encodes CASSYRTSGRANSYEQYF.